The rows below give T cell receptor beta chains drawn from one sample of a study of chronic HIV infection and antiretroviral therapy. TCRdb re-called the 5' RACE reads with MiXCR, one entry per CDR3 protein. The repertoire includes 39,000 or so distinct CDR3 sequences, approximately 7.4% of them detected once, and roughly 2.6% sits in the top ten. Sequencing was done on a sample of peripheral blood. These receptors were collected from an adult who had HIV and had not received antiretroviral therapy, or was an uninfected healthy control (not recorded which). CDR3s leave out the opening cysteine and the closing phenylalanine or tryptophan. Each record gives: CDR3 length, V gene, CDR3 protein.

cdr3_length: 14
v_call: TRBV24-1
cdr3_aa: ATSDNRGVTIGEAF

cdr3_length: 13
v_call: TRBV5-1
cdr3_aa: ASSLVTSSTDTQY

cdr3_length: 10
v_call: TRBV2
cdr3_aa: ASPSGDNEQF

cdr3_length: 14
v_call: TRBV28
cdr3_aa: ASSPPAGVGTGELF

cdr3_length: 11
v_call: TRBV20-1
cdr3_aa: SARGAGTNPDH

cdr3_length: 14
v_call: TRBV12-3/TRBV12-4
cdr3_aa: ASRTGTGGYTGELF

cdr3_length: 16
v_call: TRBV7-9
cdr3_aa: ASSTLSGRAEHTGELF

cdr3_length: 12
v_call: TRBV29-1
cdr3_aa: SVDMGRGTDTQY

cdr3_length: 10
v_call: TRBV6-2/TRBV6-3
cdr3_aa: ASRNQQGDSY

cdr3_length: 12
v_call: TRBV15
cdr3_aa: ATSQDSRNYGYT

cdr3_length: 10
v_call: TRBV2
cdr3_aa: ASSGRRSSPF

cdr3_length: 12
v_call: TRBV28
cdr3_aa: ASSFQGARQPQH

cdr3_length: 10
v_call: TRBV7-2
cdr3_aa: ASSLVVGELF

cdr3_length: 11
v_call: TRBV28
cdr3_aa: ASSLSNRGIQY

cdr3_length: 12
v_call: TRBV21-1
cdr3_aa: ASSKGDWQETQY

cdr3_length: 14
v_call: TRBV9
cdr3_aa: ASSVQGGLAVNEQF

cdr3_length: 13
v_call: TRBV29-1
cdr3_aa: SALGSGQGPYEQY

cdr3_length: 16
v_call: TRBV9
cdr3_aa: ASSSGTSGRAGANEQF

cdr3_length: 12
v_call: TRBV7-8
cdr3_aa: ASRADLSDTEAF

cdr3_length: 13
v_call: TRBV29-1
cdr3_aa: SVGFFTGGHETQY

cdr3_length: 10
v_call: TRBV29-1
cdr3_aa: SALSANQPQH

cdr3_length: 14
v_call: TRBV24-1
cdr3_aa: ATSDQTGTSNQPQH

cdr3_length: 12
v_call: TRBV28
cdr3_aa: ASSEQVPNTETF

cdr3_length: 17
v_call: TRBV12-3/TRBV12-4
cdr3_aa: ASRDRDRGPSSKSFEAF

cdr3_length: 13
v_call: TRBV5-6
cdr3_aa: ASSPGTGGSYGYT

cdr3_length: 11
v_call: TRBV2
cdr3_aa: ASATGLNTEAF

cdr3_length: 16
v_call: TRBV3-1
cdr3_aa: ASSLYGTSGSLTGELF

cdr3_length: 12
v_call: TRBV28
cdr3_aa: ASRSGSGGYEQY

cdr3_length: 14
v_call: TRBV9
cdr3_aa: ASSLRGRGSGNTIY

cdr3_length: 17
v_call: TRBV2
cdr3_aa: ASSESRSNPFIGNQPQH

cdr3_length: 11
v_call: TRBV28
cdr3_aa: ASSLGGGNTIY

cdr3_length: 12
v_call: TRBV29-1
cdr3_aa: SVEEGGMPDTQY

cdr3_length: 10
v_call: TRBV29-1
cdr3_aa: TGVGGAETQY

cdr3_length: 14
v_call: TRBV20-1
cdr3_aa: SARDLLAGDTDTQY